The 24 T cell receptor beta chains given below trace back to one sample, sequenced in a study of graft-versus-host responses after intestinal transplantation. The method was immunoSEQ multiplex PCR; TCRdb's version includes in-frame clones alone and lacks a portion of them. Of 15,000 to 20,000 clones listed, about nine tenths are singletons. Sequences were derived from PBMCs, sampled roughly 54 weeks after transplant. The receptors were gathered from a human patient who received an intestinal transplant, so some T cells may come from the graft donor.

This rearrangement joins TRBV6-6 to TRBJ2-2; D not resolved. V dropped 7 bases and J dropped 7 bases, with 13 bases sitting between them. This CDR3 comprises 13 residues. Germline V gene sequence: CDR1 MNHNY, CDR2 SVGAGI (reference sequence). The CDR3 reads CASNLVSNGELFF. CDR3 DNA: TGTGCCAGCAACCTAGTATCCAACGGGGAGCTGTTTTTT.

This chain links TRBV9 with TRBJ2-1; TRBD2 might be the D (6 bases). V was clipped by 0 bases and J by 5 bases, with 12 bases between them. Germline CDR1 reads SGDLS; CDR2 reads YYNGEE. The CDR3 spans 15 residues. The CDR3 reads CASSVGRGPNNEQFF. The CDR3, as DNA: TGTGCCAGCAGCGTAGGGAGGGGACCAAACAATGAGCAGTTCTTC.

This clone came up once. This sequence joins TRBV7-4 and TRBJ1-2; TRBD1 matches at 8 bases. Germline V gene lookup returns CDR1 SGHVT and CDR2 SQSDAQ. V gave up 1 base and J gave up 8 bases; unmatched junction bases: 15. This CDR3 has 17 residues. The CDR3 sequence: CASSLVRDGQGSRGYTF. CDR3 in DNA: TGTGCCAGCAGCTTAGTCCGGGACGGACAGGGCAGTCGCGGCTACACCTTC.

The J gene is TRBJ2-3, the V gene TRBV27; D gene uncertain. The CDR3 covers 16 residues. Germline CDR1 and CDR2: MNHEY and SMNVEV (reference sequence). Trimming took off 4 bases at V and 0 bases at J, with 14 bases between the two ends. This CDR3 is CASSSLNGLSTDTQYF. The DNA of the CDR3 is TGTGCCAGCAGTTCACTCAATGGGCTGAGCACAGATACGCAGTATTTT.

The chain employs TRBV5-1 and TRBJ2-7; weak D call: TRBD2 (5 bases). Germline loops: CDR1 SGHRS, CDR2 YFSETQ. The germline V and J ends were trimmed by 4 bases and 1 base, with 12 bases remaining between them. This CDR3 region has 14 residues. The CDR3 DNA follows: TGCGCCAGCAGCCCGTCGGGGTTATCCTACGAGCAGTACTTC. Protein product: CASSPSGLSYEQYF. The full variable domain, rest sourced from reference TRBV5-1 and TRBJ2-7, is KAGVTQTPRYLIKTRGQQVTLSCSPISGHRSVSWYQQTPGQGLQFLFEYFSETQRNKGNFPGRFSGRQFSNSRSEMNVSTLELGDSALYLCASSPSGLSYEQYFGPGTRLTVT.

This clone is a singleton in its sample. The chain recombines TRBV25-1 with TRBJ1-1; a possible D gene is TRBD1 (5 bases). There are 15 residues in the CDR3. The V end lost 6 bases, the J end lost 1 base, and 15 bases lay between the germline ends. In germline, CDR1 is MGHDK, CDR2 SYGVNS. As DNA, the CDR3 is TGTGCCAGCAGGCAGGGTAGGATCGGGAACACTGAAGCTTTCTTT. Its protein is CASRQGRIGNTEAFF.

The CDR3 spells CASRAGADGPYEQYF. CDR3 DNA sequence: TGCGCCAGCAGAGCAGGGGCGGACGGCCCCTACGAGCAGTACTTC. The gene calls are TRBV5-1 and TRBJ2-7; tentatively, D is TRBD1 (6 bases). V was cut by 5 bases and J by 2 bases, with 17 bases left in between. The CDR3 sequence is 15 residues long. Germline assignment: CDR1 SGHRS and CDR2 YFSETQ.

This chain uses TRBV5-5 with TRBJ1-5; no firm D call. Germline lookup yields CDR1 SGHKS and CDR2 YYEKEE (reference sequence). Trimming pared 2 bases from V and 0 bases from J, leaving 9 bases between. The length of the CDR3 is 15 residues. The CDR3 sequence: CASSLKGFSNQPQHF. In DNA form, the CDR3 reads TGTGCCAGCAGCTTAAAAGGATTTAGCAATCAGCCCCAGCATTTT.

This clone is a singleton in its sample. The rearrangement joins TRBV2 to TRBJ1-2; D call uncertain. The V gene lost 2 bases and the J gene lost 2 bases, with 15 bases spanning the gap. Germline-derived CDR1 and CDR2 are SNHLY and FYNNEI. The CDR3 consists of 16 residues. In DNA form, the CDR3 reads TGTGCCAGCAGTGAAAAAGGTGCAACTAACAACTATGGCTACACCTTC. Its translation is CASSEKGATNNYGYTF. Combining the CDR3 with reference TRBV2 and TRBJ1-2 gives the whole variable domain EPEVTQTPSHQVTQMGQEVILRCVPISNHLYFYWYRQILGQKVEFLVSFYNNEISEKSEIFDDQFSVERPDGSNFTLKIRSTKLEDSAMYFCASSEKGATNNYGYTFGSGTRLTVV.

In nucleotides, the CDR3 is TGTGCCAGCGGGCTTAATGAAGCTGAGCAGTACTTC. Amino acid sequence: CASGLNEAEQYF. The rearrangement uses TRBV6-1 and TRBJ2-7; D gene unclear. The V and J ends lost 8 bases and 7 bases respectively, with 15 bases between them. This CDR3 region has 12 residues. In germline, CDR1 is MNHNS, CDR2 SASEGT.

V usage is TRBV9 and J usage is TRBJ2-6, with 9 bases lining up with TRBD1. CDR1 and CDR2 from the germline V gene are SGDLS and YYNGEE. The CDR3 contains 21 residues. J was trimmed by 2 bases and V by 0 bases; bases with no gene match: 15. CDR3: CASSVGLDRQGVMAGANVLTF. CDR3 sequence (DNA): TGTGCCAGCAGCGTAGGACTAGACCGACAGGGGGTTATGGCTGGGGCCAACGTCCTGACTTTC.

The rearrangement links TRBV28 to TRBJ2-5; D remains unclear. Germline-derived CDR1 and CDR2 are MDHEN and SYDVKM. The CDR3 has 13 residues. Trimming removed 3 bases at V and 1 base at J, with 6 bases between. The CDR3 is CASSLRRQETQYF. CDR3 sequence (DNA): TGTGCCAGCAGTTTGCGTCGCCAAGAGACCCAGTACTTC.

The CDR3 region is CASSLNVGQGDGYTF. For the CDR3, the DNA is TGCGCCAGCAGCTTAAATGTCGGACAGGGAGATGGCTACACCTTC. V gene TRBV5-1 combines with J gene TRBJ1-2; TRBD1 agrees at 8 bases. The CDR3 has 15 amino acids. V trimming: 2 bases; J trimming: 6 bases; junction bases outside the gene matches: 9. Germline V gene sequence: CDR1 SGHRS, CDR2 YFSETQ.

The V gene is TRBV11-2, the J gene TRBJ1-4, with 7 bases aligning to TRBD1. This CDR3 is 12 amino acids long. CDR1 and CDR2 from the germline V gene are SGHAT and FQNNGV. The junction had 4 bases not matched to a gene; V was cut back by 5 bases and J by 10 bases. The CDR3: CASSPQGGKLFF. Here the CDR3 DNA reads TGTGCCAGCAGCCCGCAGGGGGGAAAACTGTTTTTT. Combining the CDR3 with reference TRBV11-2 and TRBJ1-4 gives the whole variable domain EAGVAQSPRYKIIEKRQSVAFWCNPISGHATLYWYQQILGQGPKLLIQFQNNGVVDDSQLPKDRFSAERLKGVDSTLKIQPAKLEDSAVYLCASSPQGGKLFFGSGTQLSVL.

This chain joins TRBV5-1 and TRBJ2-1; TRBD2 might be the D (5 bases). Germline loops: CDR1 SGHRS, CDR2 YFSETQ. V was trimmed by 3 bases and J by 7 bases, leaving 14 bases between them. This CDR3 region has 14 residues. CDR3 region: CASSSPILVNEQFF. CDR3 coding DNA: TGCGCCAGCAGCTCCCCAATACTAGTTAATGAGCAGTTCTTC.

This chain joins TRBV19 and TRBJ1-1; D possibly corresponds to TRBD1 (5 bases). Trimming shortened V by 5 bases and J by 1 base, and 11 bases separated the two germline ends. Germline loops: CDR1 LNHDA, CDR2 SQIVND (reference sequence). The CDR3 runs to 14 residues. CDR3 in DNA: TGTGCCAGTAGTGATAGGGGCAGGAACACTGAAGCTTTCTTT. Translation: CASSDRGRNTEAFF.

The J gene is TRBJ2-1, the V gene TRBV6-5; TRBD1 matches at 7 bases. The length of the CDR3 is 16 residues. CDR1 and CDR2 from the germline V gene are MNHEY and SVGAGI. V shed 0 bases, J shed 3 bases, and the junction held 5 bases outside the gene matches. The CDR3 nucleotides read TGTGCCAGCAGTTACTCCACGACAGGGCACTACAATGAGCAGTTCTTC. Amino acids: CASSYSTTGHYNEQFF.

This clone was counted a few times. The rearrangement uses TRBV27 and TRBJ1-1, with D possibly TRBD1 on 6 matching bases. V was shortened by 6 bases and J by 0 bases, with 11 bases between the two germline ends. CDR3 length: 14 amino acids. Germline-derived CDR1 and CDR2 are MNHEY and SMNVEV (reference sequence). In nucleotides, the CDR3 is TGTGCCAGCAGACGGGGGGCACTGAACACTGAAGCTTTCTTT. This gives the protein CASRRGALNTEAFF.

The chain uses TRBV5-5 and TRBJ1-4; TRBD1 matches 7 bases. The CDR3 loop spans 16 amino acids. Germline V gives CDR1 SGHKS, CDR2 YYEKEE (reference sequence). The V segment lost 2 bases and the J segment 7 bases; nucleotides outside the gene matches: 11. The CDR3 loop reads CASSFGGTVIPEKLFF. The DNA for the CDR3 is TGTGCCAGCAGCTTCGGAGGGACAGTTATCCCTGAAAAACTGTTTTTT.

This chain links TRBV2 with TRBJ2-3; 10 bases align to TRBD2. Germline CDR1 reads SNHLY; CDR2 reads FYNNEI. The CDR3 is 13 residues long. V trimming: 6 bases; J trimming: 3 bases; junction bases outside the gene matches: 0. CDR3 sequence (DNA): TGTGCCAGCAGACTAGCGGGGACAGATACGCAGTATTTT. Translated, it gives CASRLAGTDTQYF. The full variable domain, with the rest looked up from reference TRBV2 and TRBJ2-3, is EPEVTQTPSHQVTQMGQEVILRCVPISNHLYFYWYRQILGQKVEFLVSFYNNEISEKSEIFDDQFSVERPDGSNFTLKIRSTKLEDSAMYFCASRLAGTDTQYFGPGTRLTVL.

This chain links TRBV6-9 with TRBJ2-1, with TRBD2 as a possible D gene (5 bases). Germline values: CDR1 MNHGY, CDR2 SVAAGI. The CDR3 runs 16 residues. V shed 3 bases and J shed 0 bases, with 12 bases lying between them. CDR3 coding DNA: TGTGCCAGCAGTTACGCGGCTAGCCCCTCCTACAATGAGCAGTTCTTC. The encoded protein is CASSYAASPSYNEQFF.

The V and J genes are TRBV2 and TRBJ2-1, with 8 positions matching TRBD1. The CDR3 runs 13 residues. CDR1 is SNHLY and CDR2 is FYNNEI in the germline V gene. V shed 8 bases and J 7 bases; nucleotides not matched to a gene: 7. This CDR3 is CASGRGLVNEQFF. The CDR3 DNA sequence: TGTGCCAGCGGCAGGGGGCTAGTGAATGAGCAGTTCTTC.

This clone was recorded once. The genes are TRBV4-2 and TRBJ2-5; TRBD2 matches 9 bases. This CDR3 has 13 amino acids. Germline CDR1 and CDR2: LGHNA and YNFKEQ. After removal of 7 bases from V and 3 bases from J, the junction contained 3 bases not matched to a gene. The CDR3 DNA is TGTGCCAGCAAAAGGACTAGCGAAGAGACCCAGTACTTC. Translation: CASKRTSEETQYF.

The chain combines TRBV4-1 with TRBJ2-2; D remains unclear. CDR3 length: 12 residues. From germline, CDR1 is MGHRA and CDR2 YSYEKL. Trimming shortened V by 3 bases and J by 4 bases, and 3 bases separated the two germline ends. The CDR3 region is CASSQPTGELFF. In nucleotides, the CDR3 is TGCGCCAGCAGCCAGCCCACCGGGGAGCTGTTTTTT.